This section outlines one T cell receptor beta chain sequence together with its context. The data originate from a study of blood T cell repertoires in COVID-19. Trimming pared 4 bases from V and 3 bases from J, leaving 21 bases between. CDR1 is KGHSH, CDR2 LQKENI, per germline. This CDR3 region has 18 residues. Profiling relied on immunoSEQ multiplex PCR, and the TCRdb table lists in-frame clones only, not all of them. The sample yields about 120,000 clones, roughly 84% seen once. The TCR was taken from a man aged 55 to 70 with acute or convalescent COVID-19. The genes are TRBV18 and TRBJ1-4, with D possibly being TRBD1 (6 bases). Material: peripheral blood. CDR3 protein: CASSQTAITGSSNEKLFF. The CDR3 DNA reads as TGTGCCAGCTCACAGACTGCGATTACAGGGAGTTCTAATGAAAAACTGTTTTTT. Complete variable domain (other parts from reference TRBV18 and TRBJ1-4): NAGVMQNPRHLVRRRGQEARLRCSPMKGHSHVYWYRQLPEEGLKFMVYLQKENIIDESGMPKERFSAEFPKEGPSILRIQQVVRGDSAAYFCASSQTAITGSSNEKLFFGSGTQLSVL.